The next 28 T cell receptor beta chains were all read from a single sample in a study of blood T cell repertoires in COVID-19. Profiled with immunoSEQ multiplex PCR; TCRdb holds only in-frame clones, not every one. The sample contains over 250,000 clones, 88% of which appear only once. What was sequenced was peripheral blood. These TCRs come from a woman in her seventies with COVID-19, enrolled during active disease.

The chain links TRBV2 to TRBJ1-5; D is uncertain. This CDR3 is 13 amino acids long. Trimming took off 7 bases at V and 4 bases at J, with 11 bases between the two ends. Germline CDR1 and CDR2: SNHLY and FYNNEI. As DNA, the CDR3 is TGTGCCAGCACCGAGGGTCAGAATCAGCCCCAGCATTTT. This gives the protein CASTEGQNQPQHF.

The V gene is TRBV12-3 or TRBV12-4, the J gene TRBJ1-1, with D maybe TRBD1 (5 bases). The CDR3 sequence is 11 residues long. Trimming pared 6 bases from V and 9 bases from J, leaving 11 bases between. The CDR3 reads CASSQGGKAFF. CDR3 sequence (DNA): TGTGCCAGCAGCCAGGGAGGGAAAGCTTTCTTT.

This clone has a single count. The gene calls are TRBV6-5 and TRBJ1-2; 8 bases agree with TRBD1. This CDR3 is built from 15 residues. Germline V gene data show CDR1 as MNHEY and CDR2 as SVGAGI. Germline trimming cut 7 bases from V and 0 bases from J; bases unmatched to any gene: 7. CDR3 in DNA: TGTGCCAGCAACCCGGGACAGGTCGCTAACTATGGCTACACCTTC. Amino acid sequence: CASNPGQVANYGYTF.

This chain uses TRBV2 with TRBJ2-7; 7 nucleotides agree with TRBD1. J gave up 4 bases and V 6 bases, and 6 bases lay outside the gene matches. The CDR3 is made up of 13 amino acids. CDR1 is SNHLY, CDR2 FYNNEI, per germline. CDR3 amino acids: CASSLQGRYEQYF. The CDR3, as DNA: TGTGCCAGCAGCCTACAGGGGCGGTACGAGCAGTACTTC.

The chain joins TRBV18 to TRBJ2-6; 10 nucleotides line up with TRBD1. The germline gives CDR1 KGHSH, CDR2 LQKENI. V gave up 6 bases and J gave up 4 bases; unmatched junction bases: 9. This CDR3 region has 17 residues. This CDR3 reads CASSRSRDRGGANVLTF. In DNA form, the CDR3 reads TGTGCCAGCTCTCGGTCCCGGGACAGGGGAGGGGCCAACGTCCTGACTTTC.

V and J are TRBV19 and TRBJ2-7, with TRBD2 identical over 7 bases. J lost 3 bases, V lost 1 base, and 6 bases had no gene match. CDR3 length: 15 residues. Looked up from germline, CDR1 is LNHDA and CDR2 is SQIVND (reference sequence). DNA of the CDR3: TGTGCCAGTAGTATAGTAGCGGGTTCACTCTACGAGCAGTACTTC. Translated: CASSIVAGSLYEQYF.

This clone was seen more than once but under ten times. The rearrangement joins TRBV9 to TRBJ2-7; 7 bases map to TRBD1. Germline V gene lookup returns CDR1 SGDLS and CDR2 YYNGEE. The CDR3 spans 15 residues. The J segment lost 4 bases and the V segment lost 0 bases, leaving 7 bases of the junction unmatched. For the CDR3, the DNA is TGTGCCAGCAGCGTAGAGGGGGCAGGGGGATACGAGCAGTACTTC. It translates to CASSVEGAGGYEQYF.

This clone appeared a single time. This CDR3 is CASSPTGGNNYGYTF. The CDR3 region has the DNA TGTGCCAGCAGCCCTACAGGGGGCAACAACTATGGCTACACCTTC. The chain joins TRBV3-1 (or the pseudogene TRBV3-2) to TRBJ1-2; TRBD1 matches at 9 bases. Unmatched junction bases numbered 5, after V lost 4 bases and J lost 2 bases. This CDR3 region has 15 residues. Germline V gene lookup returns CDR1 LGHDT and CDR2 YNNKEL (reference sequence).

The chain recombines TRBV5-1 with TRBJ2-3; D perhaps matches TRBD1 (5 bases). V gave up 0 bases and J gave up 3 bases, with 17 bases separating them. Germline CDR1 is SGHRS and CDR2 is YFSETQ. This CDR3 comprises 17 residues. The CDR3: CASSLVFGAPKTDTQYF. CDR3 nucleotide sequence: TGCGCCAGCAGCTTGGTTTTTGGGGCGCCGAAAACAGATACGCAGTATTTT.

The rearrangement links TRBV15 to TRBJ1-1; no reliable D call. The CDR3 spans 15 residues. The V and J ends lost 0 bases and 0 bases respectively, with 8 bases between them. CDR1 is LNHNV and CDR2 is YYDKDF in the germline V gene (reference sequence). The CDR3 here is CATSREPLMNTEAFF. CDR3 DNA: TGTGCCACCAGCAGAGAGCCCCTAATGAACACTGAAGCTTTCTTT.

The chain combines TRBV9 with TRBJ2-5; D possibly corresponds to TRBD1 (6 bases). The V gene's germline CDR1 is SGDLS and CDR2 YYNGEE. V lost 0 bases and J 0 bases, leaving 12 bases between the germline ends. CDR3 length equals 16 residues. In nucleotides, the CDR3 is TGTGCCAGCAGCGTAGCTCCCGGACAGCACCAAGAGACCCAGTACTTC. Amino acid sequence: CASSVAPGQHQETQYF. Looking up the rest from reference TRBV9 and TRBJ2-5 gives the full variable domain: DSGVTQTPKHLITATGQRVTLRCSPRSGDLSVYWYQQSLDQGLQFLIQYYNGEERAKGNILERFSAQQFPDLHSELNLSSLELGDSALYFCASSVAPGQHQETQYFGPGTRLLVL.

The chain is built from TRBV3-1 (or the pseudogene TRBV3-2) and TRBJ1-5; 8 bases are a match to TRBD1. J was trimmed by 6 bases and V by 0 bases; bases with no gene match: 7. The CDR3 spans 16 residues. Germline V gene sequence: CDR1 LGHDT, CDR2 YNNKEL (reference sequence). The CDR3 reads CASSQDGQGAGQPQHF. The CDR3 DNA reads TGTGCCAGCAGCCAAGATGGGCAGGGGGCGGGTCAGCCCCAGCATTTT.

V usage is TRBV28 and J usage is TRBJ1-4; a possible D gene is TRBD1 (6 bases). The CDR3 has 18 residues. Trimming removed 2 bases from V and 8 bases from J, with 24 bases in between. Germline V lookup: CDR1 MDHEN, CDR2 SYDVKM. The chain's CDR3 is CASSLADRRIPSGEKLFF. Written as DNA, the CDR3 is TGTGCCAGCAGTTTAGCAGACAGGAGGATTCCCTCGGGGGAAAAACTGTTTTTT.

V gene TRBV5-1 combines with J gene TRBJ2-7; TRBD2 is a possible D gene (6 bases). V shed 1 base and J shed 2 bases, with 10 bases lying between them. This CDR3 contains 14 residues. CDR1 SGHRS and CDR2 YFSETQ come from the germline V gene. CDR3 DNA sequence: TGCGCCAGCAGCTTGTCGGCGGGAACCTACGAGCAGTACTTC. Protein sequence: CASSLSAGTYEQYF.

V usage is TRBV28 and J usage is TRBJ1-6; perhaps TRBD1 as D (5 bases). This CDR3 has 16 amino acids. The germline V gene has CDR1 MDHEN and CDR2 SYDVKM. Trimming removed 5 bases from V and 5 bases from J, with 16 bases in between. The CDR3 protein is CASSRWQGSDNSPLHF. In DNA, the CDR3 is TGTGCCAGCAGTCGATGGCAGGGCTCGGATAATTCACCCCTCCACTTT.

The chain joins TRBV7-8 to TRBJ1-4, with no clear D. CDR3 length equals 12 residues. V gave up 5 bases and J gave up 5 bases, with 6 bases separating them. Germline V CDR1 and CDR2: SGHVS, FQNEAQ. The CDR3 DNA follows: TGTGCCAGCAGCCATCGGAATGAAAAACTGTTTTTT. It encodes CASSHRNEKLFF.

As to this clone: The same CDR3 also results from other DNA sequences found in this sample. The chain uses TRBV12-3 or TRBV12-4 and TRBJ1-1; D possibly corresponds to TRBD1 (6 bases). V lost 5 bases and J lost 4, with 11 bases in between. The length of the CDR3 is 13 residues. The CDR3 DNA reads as TGTGCCAGCAGTCTAACAGGGAGCACTGAAGCTTTCTTT. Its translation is CASSLTGSTEAFF.

In DNA, the CDR3 is TGTGCCAGCAGACCCCGGACTAGCGGGAGGTCCCAAGAGACCCAGTACTTC. Its translation is CASRPRTSGRSQETQYF. The chain couples TRBV28 to TRBJ2-5; 14 bases map to TRBD2. Trimming removed 6 bases from V and 1 base from J; junction bases left unmatched: 7. The length of the CDR3 is 17 residues. Germline V lookup: CDR1 MDHEN, CDR2 SYDVKM.

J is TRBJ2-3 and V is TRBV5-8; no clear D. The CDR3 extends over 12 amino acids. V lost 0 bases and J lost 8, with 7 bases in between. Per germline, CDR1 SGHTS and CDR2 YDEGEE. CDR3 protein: CASSLVGSTQYF. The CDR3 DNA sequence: TGTGCCAGCAGCTTGGTGGGCAGTACGCAGTATTTT. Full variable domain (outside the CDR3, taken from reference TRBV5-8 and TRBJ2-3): EAGVTQSPTHLIKTRGQQATLRCSPISGHTSVYWYQQALGLGLQFLLWYDEGEERNRGNFPPRFSGRQFPNYSSELNVNALELEDSALYLCASSLVGSTQYFGPGTRLTVL.

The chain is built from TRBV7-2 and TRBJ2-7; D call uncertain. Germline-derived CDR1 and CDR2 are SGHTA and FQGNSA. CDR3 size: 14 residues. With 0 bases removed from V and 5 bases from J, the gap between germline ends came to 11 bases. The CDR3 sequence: CASSLARGVNEQYF. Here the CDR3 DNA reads TGTGCCAGCAGCTTAGCGCGAGGTGTGAACGAGCAGTACTTC.

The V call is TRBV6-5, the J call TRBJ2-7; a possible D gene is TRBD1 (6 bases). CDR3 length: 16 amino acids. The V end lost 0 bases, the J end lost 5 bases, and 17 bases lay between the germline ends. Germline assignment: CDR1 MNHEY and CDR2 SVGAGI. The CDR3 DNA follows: TGTGCCAGCAGTTACTCGATCGCCAGGGGTCGTCACGAGCAGTACTTC. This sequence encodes CASSYSIARGRHEQYF.

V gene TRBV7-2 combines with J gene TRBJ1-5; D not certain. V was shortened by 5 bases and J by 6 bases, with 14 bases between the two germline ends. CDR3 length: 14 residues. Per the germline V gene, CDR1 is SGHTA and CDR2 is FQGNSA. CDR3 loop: CASSAREGGQPQHF. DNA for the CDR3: TGTGCCAGCAGCGCTCGAGAAGGCGGTCAGCCCCAGCATTTT. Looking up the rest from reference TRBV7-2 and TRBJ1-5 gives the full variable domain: GAGVSQSPSNKVTEKGKDVELRCDPISGHTALYWYRQSLGQGLEFLIYFQGNSAPDKSGLPSDRFSAERTGGSVSTLTIQRTQQEDSAVYLCASSAREGGQPQHFGDGTRLSIL.

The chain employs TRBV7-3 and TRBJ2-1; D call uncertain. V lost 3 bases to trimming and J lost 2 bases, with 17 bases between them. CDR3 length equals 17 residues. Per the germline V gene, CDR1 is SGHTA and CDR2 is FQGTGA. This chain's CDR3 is CASSFIPHSTTYNEQFF. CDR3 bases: TGTGCCAGCAGCTTTATACCCCACTCCACCACCTACAATGAGCAGTTCTTC.

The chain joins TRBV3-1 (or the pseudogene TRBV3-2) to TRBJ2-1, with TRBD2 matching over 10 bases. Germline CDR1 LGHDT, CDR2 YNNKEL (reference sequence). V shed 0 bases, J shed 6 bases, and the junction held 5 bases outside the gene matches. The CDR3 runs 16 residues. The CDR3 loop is CASSQDLAGGTNEQFF. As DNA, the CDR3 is TGTGCCAGCAGCCAAGATTTAGCGGGGGGAACCAATGAGCAGTTCTTC.

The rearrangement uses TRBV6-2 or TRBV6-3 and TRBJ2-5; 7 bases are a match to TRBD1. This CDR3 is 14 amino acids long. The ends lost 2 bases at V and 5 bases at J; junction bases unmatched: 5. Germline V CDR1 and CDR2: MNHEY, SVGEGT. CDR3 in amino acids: CASSYPSGQETQYF. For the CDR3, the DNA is TGTGCCAGCAGTTACCCCTCGGGACAGGAGACCCAGTACTTC.

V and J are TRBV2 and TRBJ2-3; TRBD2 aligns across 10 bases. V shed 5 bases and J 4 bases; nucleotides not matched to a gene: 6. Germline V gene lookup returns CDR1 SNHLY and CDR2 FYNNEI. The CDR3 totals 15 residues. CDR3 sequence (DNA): TGTGCCAGCAGTTCTCCTAGCGGGAGCTCAGATACGCAGTATTTT. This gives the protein CASSSPSGSSDTQYF.

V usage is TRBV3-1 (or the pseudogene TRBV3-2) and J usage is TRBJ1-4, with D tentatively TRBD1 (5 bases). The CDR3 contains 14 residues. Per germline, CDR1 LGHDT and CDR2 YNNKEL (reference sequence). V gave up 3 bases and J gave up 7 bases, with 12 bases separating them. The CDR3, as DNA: TGTGCCAGCAGCCACAGGGAGGTGGCTGAAAAACTGTTTTTT. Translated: CASSHREVAEKLFF.

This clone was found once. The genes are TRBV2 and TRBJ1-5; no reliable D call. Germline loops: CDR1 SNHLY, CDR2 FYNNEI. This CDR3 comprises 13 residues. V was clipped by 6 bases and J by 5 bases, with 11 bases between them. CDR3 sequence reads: CASSALGYQPQHF. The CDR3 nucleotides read TGTGCCAGCAGCGCCCTTGGCTATCAGCCCCAGCATTTT.